The 29 T cell receptor beta chains presented below share a single source sample, sequenced in a study of T cell responses to AZD1222 COVID-19 vaccine. This table comes from immunoSEQ multiplex PCR, and its TCRdb copy is limited to in-frame clones, with some not included. The table records 90,000 to 120,000 clones, about 87% of them present only once. The sequencing here drew on peripheral blood, taken on day 0 of AZD1222 vaccination. Receptors were obtained from an adult in good health.

J is TRBJ1-2 and V is TRBV7-2, with 9 bases matching TRBD1. The CDR3 covers 16 residues. V dropped 5 bases and J dropped 4; count of bases not matched to a gene: 11. Germline loops: CDR1 SGHTA, CDR2 FQGNSA. CDR3 amino acids: CASSTTPGQGPYGYTF. In DNA, the CDR3 is TGTGCCAGCAGCACGACGCCGGGACAGGGTCCCTATGGCTACACCTTC.

The chain uses TRBV7-2 and TRBJ2-3; possibly TRBD1 for D (6 bases). This CDR3 is built from 16 residues. CDR1 and CDR2 (germline): SGHTA, FQGNSA. V was cut by 4 bases and J by 2 bases, with 16 bases left in between. CDR3: CASSWHRDGVTDTQYF. CDR3 bases: TGTGCCAGCAGCTGGCACAGGGACGGAGTCACAGATACGCAGTATTTT.

The chain uses TRBV5-4 and TRBJ1-2; no firm D call. This CDR3 has 13 residues. Germline V gene sequence: CDR1 SGHNT, CDR2 YYREEE (reference sequence). The germline V and J ends were trimmed by 0 bases and 4 bases, with 7 bases remaining between them. CDR3 sequence (DNA): TGTGCCAGCAGCTTGGACGAGGTCTATGGCTACACCTTC. It encodes CASSLDEVYGYTF.

The chain recombines TRBV5-8 with TRBJ2-4; no firm D call. The length of the CDR3 is 14 residues. V lost 0 bases to trimming and J lost 0 bases, with 4 bases between them. CDR1 and CDR2 (germline): SGHTS, YDEGEE. Written as DNA, the CDR3 is TGTGCCAGCAGCTTGGCATTAGCCAAAAACATTCAGTACTTC. It specifies CASSLALAKNIQYF.

This clone was found a few times. The CDR3: CASSFGSYSQDTEAFF. The DNA for the CDR3 is TGCGCCAGCAGCTTCGGGTCTTACTCCCAGGACACTGAAGCTTTCTTT. The chain has TRBV5-1 and TRBJ1-1, with D hard to call. Germline assignment: CDR1 SGHRS and CDR2 YFSETQ. CDR3 length: 16 amino acids. Deletions cut 2 bases from V and 3 bases from J, with 17 bases between.

Of note for this clone: This same CDR3 is encoded by further DNA sequences in the sample. The V gene is TRBV18, the J gene TRBJ1-1; 11 nucleotides match TRBD1. The J segment lost 4 bases and the V segment lost 4 bases, leaving 2 bases of the junction unmatched. The CDR3 runs 14 residues. CDR1 KGHSH and CDR2 LQKENI come from the germline V gene. The CDR3 nucleotides are TGTGCCAGCTCACTGGGACAGGGGGGCACTGAAGCTTTCTTT. This translates into CASSLGQGGTEAFF.

The rearrangement uses TRBV18 and TRBJ1-6, with D tentatively TRBD1 (5 bases). CDR1 and CDR2 (germline): KGHSH, LQKENI. V was clipped by 6 bases and J by 7 bases, with 16 bases between them. CDR3 length equals 15 residues. CDR3 nucleotides: TGTGCCAGCTCTCCAGGACACCTTCAAAATTCACCCCTCCACTTT. Its translation is CASSPGHLQNSPLHF.

The chain couples TRBV11-3 to TRBJ2-2; perhaps TRBD1 as D (6 bases). The germline V and J ends were trimmed by 5 bases and 6 bases, with 16 bases remaining between them. Germline V lookup: CDR1 SGHNT, CDR2 YENEEA. The CDR3 loop spans 15 amino acids. DNA of the CDR3: TGTGCCAGCAGCCCACGACAGGATCTGGCCGGGGAGCTGTTTTTT. Translation gives CASSPRQDLAGELFF.

The CDR3 DNA reads TGTGCCAGCAGTGGGGGGGGCTCCTATCAGCCCCAGCATTTT. It yields the protein CASSGGGSYQPQHF. V is TRBV2 and J is TRBJ1-5; a possible D gene is TRBD1 (6 bases). CDR3 length equals 14 residues. Deletions cut 4 bases from V and 5 bases from J, with 12 bases between. In germline, CDR1 is SNHLY, CDR2 FYNNEI.

J is TRBJ1-2 and V is TRBV25-1, with 10 bases matching TRBD1. The CDR3 length is 13 residues. Germline lookup yields CDR1 MGHDK and CDR2 SYGVNS. J gave up 8 bases and V 6 bases, and 6 bases lay outside the gene matches. The CDR3 protein is CASSPGQGFGYTF. The DNA of the CDR3 is TGTGCCAGCAGCCCGGGACAGGGGTTCGGCTACACCTTC.

This clone turned up a few times. The V and J genes are TRBV30 and TRBJ1-6; the D gene is possibly TRBD1 (6 bases). Germline-derived CDR1 and CDR2 are GTSNPN and SVGIG (reference sequence). The V end was cut by 0 bases, the J end by 6 bases, with 9 bases between. This CDR3 has 14 residues. CDR3 sequence reads: CAWSVLGGNSPLHF. The CDR3 nucleotides are TGTGCCTGGAGTGTACTAGGGGGTAATTCACCCCTCCACTTT.

The chain couples TRBV18 to TRBJ2-7; 10 nucleotides line up with TRBD1. The CDR3 loop spans 15 amino acids. V lost 5 bases and J lost 2; bases outside the gene matches: 6. CDR1 is KGHSH, CDR2 LQKENI, per germline. CDR3 nucleotides: TGTGCCAGCTCATTCGGACAGGGGGATACCTACGAGCAGTACTTC. It is translated as CASSFGQGDTYEQYF.

The gene calls are TRBV4-2 and TRBJ2-7, with a weak D call TRBD1 (6 bases). This CDR3 spans 16 amino acids. Germline loops: CDR1 LGHNA, CDR2 YNFKEQ. V shed 0 bases and J shed 6 bases, with 18 bases lying between them. The CDR3 region is CASSQDPGAAFSEQYF. The CDR3 coding sequence is TGTGCCAGCAGCCAAGATCCAGGGGCGGCTTTTTCCGAGCAGTACTTC.

The J gene is TRBJ2-2, the V gene TRBV5-4, with a possible D match to TRBD1 (5 bases). This CDR3 spans 14 amino acids. Germline lookup yields CDR1 SGHNT and CDR2 YYREEE (reference sequence). Deletions cut 2 bases from V and 2 bases from J, with 7 bases between. CDR3 sequence (DNA): TGTGCCAGCAGCTTTGACAGCAACACCGGGGAGCTGTTTTTT. Translated, it gives CASSFDSNTGELFF.

The J gene is TRBJ1-3, the V gene TRBV2; 7 bases map to TRBD1. Germline V CDR1 and CDR2: SNHLY, FYNNEI. This CDR3 region has 14 residues. V lost 1 base and J lost 4; bases outside the gene matches: 1. This CDR3 is CASSEEGAGNTIYF. CDR3 nucleotide sequence: TGTGCCAGCAGTGAAGAGGGGGCGGGAAACACCATATATTTT.

The CDR3 here is CASRASGYNEQFF. The CDR3 nucleotides are TGTGCCAGCAGGGCGAGCGGCTACAATGAGCAGTTCTTC. This rearrangement joins TRBV7-3 to TRBJ2-1; the D gene is possibly TRBD2 (5 bases). Germline V lookup: CDR1 SGHTA, CDR2 FQGTGA. Deletions cut 6 bases from V and 3 bases from J, with 9 bases between. The CDR3 has 13 amino acids. Supplemented by reference TRBV7-3 and TRBJ2-1, the full variable domain reads GAGVSQTPSNKVTEKGKYVELRCDPISGHTALYWYRQSLGQGPEFLIYFQGTGAADDSGLPNDRFFAVRPEGSVSTLKIQRTERGDSAVYLCASRASGYNEQFFGPGTRLTVL.

The chain uses TRBV29-1 and TRBJ2-1, with TRBD1 matching 8 bases. Germline loops: CDR1 SQVTM, CDR2 ANQGSEA. Germline trimming cut 2 bases from V and 7 bases from J; bases unmatched to any gene: 16. The CDR3 totals 17 residues. The CDR3 DNA follows: TGCAGCGTTGAAAGCCAGGGGGCGTCGATCCCTCGGAATGAGCAGTTCTTC. This translates into CSVESQGASIPRNEQFF.

This sequence joins TRBV19 and TRBJ1-2; no definite D call. The germline V and J ends were trimmed by 0 bases and 4 bases, with 9 bases remaining between them. CDR3 length equals 14 residues. CDR1 is LNHDA and CDR2 is SQIVND in the germline V gene (reference sequence). The CDR3 loop is CASSIDRGSYGYTF. In DNA, the CDR3 is TGTGCCAGTAGTATAGATCGGGGTAGCTATGGCTACACCTTC.

The chain carries TRBV4-3 and TRBJ2-2; 8 bases match TRBD1. V lost 5 bases, J lost 0 bases, and 20 bases stayed unmatched. CDR3 length: 21 amino acids. The V gene's germline CDR1 is LGHNA and CDR2 YSLEER. In nucleotides, the CDR3 is TGCGCCAGCAGCTTTCTCGCCACGGGACAGGTCTCTCACGCGAACACCGGGGAGCTGTTTTTT. Translation gives CASSFLATGQVSHANTGELFF.

The table lists this clone with a count of one. The chain links TRBV6-2 or TRBV6-3 to TRBJ1-5; D is uncertain. Germline V CDR1 and CDR2: MNHEY, SVGEGT. The CDR3 is 14 amino acids. V was pared by 1 base and J by 3 bases, with 7 bases between. Written as DNA, the CDR3 is TGTGCCAGCAGTTACTGGGGAAACAATCAGCCCCAGCATTTT. It codes for CASSYWGNNQPQHF.

This rearrangement joins TRBV6-6 to TRBJ1-2; D ambiguous. This CDR3 is 11 amino acids long. The V gene lost 6 bases and the J gene lost 10 bases, with 12 bases spanning the gap. Per germline, CDR1 MNHNY and CDR2 SVGAGI (reference sequence). The CDR3 here is CASSPGGHYTF. In DNA, the CDR3 is TGTGCCAGCAGCCCCGGAGGCCACTACACCTTC.

This rearrangement joins TRBV6-5 to TRBJ1-3, with 7 bases matching TRBD1. The CDR3 extends over 15 amino acids. J was trimmed by 4 bases and V by 5 bases; bases with no gene match: 8. The germline V gene encodes CDR1 MNHEY and CDR2 SVGAGI. The CDR3 nucleotides are TGTGCCAGCAGTACCGCAGGGGGTTGGGGAAACACCATATATTTT. Its translation: CASSTAGGWGNTIYF.

The chain is built from TRBV6-2 or TRBV6-3 and TRBJ1-2; maybe TRBD1 (5 bases). The germline gives CDR1 MNHEY, CDR2 SVGEGT. The CDR3 contains 13 residues. Trimming shortened V by 5 bases and J by 5 bases, and 12 bases separated the two germline ends. The CDR3: CASSLTELYGYTF. CDR3 nucleotides: TGTGCCAGCAGTCTGACAGAACTATATGGCTACACCTTC.

The chain carries TRBV7-2 and TRBJ1-1; D is unresolved. CDR3 length: 16 residues. Deletions cut 3 bases from V and 0 bases from J, with 14 bases between. The germline CDR1 and CDR2 sequences are SGHTA and FQGNSA. CDR3 DNA: TGTGCCAGCAGCTTCTATACCCGGGAAATGAACACTGAAGCTTTCTTT. Protein: CASSFYTREMNTEAFF.

This clone was seen only a few times. The chain carries TRBV7-2 and TRBJ2-5, with D tentatively TRBD1 (7 bases). This CDR3 comprises 14 residues. CDR1 is SGHTA and CDR2 is FQGNSA in the germline V gene. Trimming left V 1 base short and J 5 bases short, with 11 bases between. CDR3 in amino acids: CASSLGGTAETQYF. The CDR3 DNA sequence: TGTGCCAGCAGCTTAGGCGGGACAGCCGAGACCCAGTACTTC. Full variable domain (missing parts from reference TRBV7-2 and TRBJ2-5): GAGVSQSPSNKVTEKGKDVELRCDPISGHTALYWYRQSLGQGLEFLIYFQGNSAPDKSGLPSDRFSAERTGGSVSTLTIQRTQQEDSAVYLCASSLGGTAETQYFGPGTRLLVL.

The rearrangement links TRBV7-3 to TRBJ2-3; a weak D match, TRBD2 (6 bases). This CDR3 has 15 amino acids. Germline CDR1 is SGHTA and CDR2 is FQGTGA. Trimming took 3 bases from V and 2 from J, leaving 12 bases between them. CDR3 amino acids: CASSFFGGTTDTQYF. Written as DNA, the CDR3 is TGTGCCAGCAGCTTTTTCGGGGGTACCACAGATACGCAGTATTTT. Drawing the rest from reference TRBV7-3 and TRBJ2-3, the complete variable domain is GAGVSQTPSNKVTEKGKYVELRCDPISGHTALYWYRQSLGQGPEFLIYFQGTGAADDSGLPNDRFFAVRPEGSVSTLKIQRTERGDSAVYLCASSFFGGTTDTQYFGPGTRLTVL.

This clone was counted between two and nine times. The genes are TRBV6-5 and TRBJ2-7, with D possibly matching TRBD1 (5 bases). The germline V gene has CDR1 MNHEY and CDR2 SVGAGI. This CDR3 contains 11 residues. Between the trimmed V and J ends, which lost 7 bases and 6 bases, there was a span of 10 bases. The CDR3 sequence is CASTGHLEQYF. DNA of the CDR3: TGTGCCAGCACCGGACACCTCGAGCAGTACTTC.

This clone was recorded only once. V gene TRBV7-2 combines with J gene TRBJ1-1; no firm D call. Germline V gene lookup returns CDR1 SGHTA and CDR2 FQGNSA. The CDR3 totals 13 residues. V was cut by 2 bases and J by 0 bases, with 4 bases left in between. The CDR3 region has the DNA TGTGCCAGCAGCTTACACATGAACACTGAAGCTTTCTTT. Translating gives CASSLHMNTEAFF.

The rearrangement links TRBV5-1 to TRBJ1-1, with D unresolved. CDR1 and CDR2 from the germline V gene are SGHRS and YFSETQ. The CDR3 loop spans 15 amino acids. The V end lost 0 bases, the J end lost 6 bases, and 15 bases lay between the germline ends. The CDR3 is CASSLASVESSEAFF. DNA of the CDR3: TGCGCCAGCAGCTTGGCCTCCGTGGAGTCGTCTGAAGCTTTCTTT.